This T cell receptor beta chain is drawn from a study of tumor-infiltrating lymphocytes in localized non-small cell lung cancer. Libraries were prepared by immunoSEQ multiplex PCR; TCRdb keeps only in-frame clonotypes and omits some of them. Among some 8,000 clones listed, 79% were seen once. Broader study findings: Compared with uninvolved lung, tumors showed higher T cell infiltration by TCRbeta sequencing.

With V trimmed by 8 bases and J by 6 bases, 4 bases remained unmatched. The CDR3 loop spans 14 amino acids. CDR1 and CDR2 (germline): MDHEN, SYDVKM. This clone was detected once. The target antigen is unknown. The sequence was obtained from a human donor with non-small cell lung cancer. Sequenced input: uninvolved lung tissue not adjacent to the tumor. The chain links TRBV28 to TRBJ2-2, with 12 bases fitting TRBD2. CDR3 nucleotides: TGTGCCAGCCTTCGACTAGCGGGAGCCGGGGAGCTGTTTTTT. This sequence encodes CASLRLAGAGELFF.